This entry lists 21 T cell receptor beta chains sequenced from one sample in a study of early T cells in non-severe SARS-CoV-2 infection. One entry per CDR3 protein, called by TCRdb with MiXCR from the 5' RACE reads. The sample gives about 39,000 distinct CDR3 sequences, roughly 6% of which show up once; 4% to 4.5% is in the top ten. The specimen comprised whole blood, sampled at baseline. Receptors were obtained from an adult who was a healthcare worker with PCR-confirmed SARS-CoV-2 infection or an uninfected control (not recorded which).

The genes are TRBV29-1 and TRBJ2-1; D is tentatively TRBD1 or TRBD2 (6 bases each). The CDR3 extends over 17 amino acids. CDR1 is SQVTM and CDR2 is ANQGSEA in the germline V gene. Trimming removed 5 bases at V and 2 bases at J, with 22 bases between. The CDR3 DNA reads TGCAGCGTTTTAGGGGGGAGCAGGACAAACCCCTACAATGAGCAGTTCTTC. Translated, it gives CSVLGGSRTNPYNEQFF.

This clonotype appeared many times. The J gene is TRBJ2-4, the V gene TRBV15; TRBD2 matches at 8 bases. Germline V gives CDR1 LNHNV, CDR2 YYDKDF (reference sequence). This CDR3 region has 20 residues. V lost 0 bases, J lost 1 base, and 14 bases stayed unmatched. CDR3 sequence: CATSRDLAGGTGAAKNIQYF. CDR3 sequence (DNA): TGTGCCACCAGCAGAGATCTGGCGGGAGGCACCGGGGCGGCCAAAAACATTCAGTACTTC.

This clonotype was seen repeatedly, ten times or more. This rearrangement joins TRBV7-9 to TRBJ1-6; D unclear. This CDR3 region has 15 residues. In germline, CDR1 is SEHNR, CDR2 FQNEAQ (reference sequence). V was shortened by 7 bases and J by 0 bases, with 10 bases between the two germline ends. The CDR3 here is CASTPPSSYNSPLHF. CDR3 nucleotides: TGTGCCAGCACCCCCCCTAGCTCCTATAATTCACCCCTCCACTTT. Together with reference TRBV7-9 and TRBJ1-6, the CDR3 gives the full variable domain: DTGVSQNPRHKITKRGQNVTFRCDPISEHNRLYWYRQTLGQGPEFLTYFQNEAQLEKSRLLSDRFSAERPKGSFSTLEIQRTEQGDSAMYLCASTPPSSYNSPLHFGNGTRLTVT.

Many counts were recorded for this clonotype. The rearrangement links TRBV13 to TRBJ2-7, with D possibly being TRBD1 or TRBD2 (6 bases each). Germline lookup yields CDR1 PRHDT and CDR2 FYEKMQ (reference sequence). V gave up 4 bases and J gave up 3 bases, with 19 bases separating them. There are 16 residues in the CDR3. The CDR3 here is CASSWRDTHKGYEQYF. The DNA for the CDR3 is TGTGCCAGCAGCTGGCGGGACACCCATAAGGGCTACGAGCAGTACTTC.

This clonotype was seen ten or more times. The chain is built from TRBV19 and TRBJ1-5; 12 bases agree with TRBD1. CDR1 is LNHDA, CDR2 SQIVND, per germline (reference sequence). The V gene end was trimmed by 3 bases and the J gene end by 0 bases; junction bases not matched to a gene: 15. The CDR3 consists of 21 residues. The DNA for the CDR3 is TGTGCCAGTAGTATGGGGACAGGGGGCCTTACCGACCCTTATAGCAATCAGCCCCAGCATTTT. Translation gives CASSMGTGGLTDPYSNQPQHF.

This clonotype was detected many times. The CDR3 here is CASSQEWGGMGRNTIYF. The CDR3 nucleotides are TGTGCCAGCAGCCAAGAATGGGGGGGAATGGGTCGGAACACCATATATTTT. The chain uses TRBV4-2 and TRBJ1-3; D perhaps matches TRBD1 (5 bases). The CDR3 extends over 17 amino acids. The V gene's germline CDR1 is LGHNA and CDR2 YNFKEQ. Deletions cut 0 bases from V and 7 bases from J, with 19 bases between.

About this clonotype: Since a much larger clone is just one base distant, this may be a read error. This chain links TRBV4-1 with TRBJ2-2; D not certain. V gave up 7 bases and J gave up 8 bases, with 11 bases separating them. Germline V CDR1 and CDR2: MGHRA, YSYEKL. The CDR3 runs to 12 residues. Written as DNA, the CDR3 is TGCGCCAGCAATGGGGTAGTAGGGGAGCTGTTTTTT. Translation gives CASNGVVGELFF.

Ten or more counts support this clonotype. The chain couples TRBV29-1 to TRBJ1-2, with 10 bases that match TRBD1. Germline trimming cut 5 bases from V and 9 bases from J; bases unmatched to any gene: 6. Germline assignment: CDR1 SQVTM and CDR2 ANQGSEA. CDR3 length: 12 amino acids. CDR3 protein: CSVTGQGLSYTF. CDR3 DNA: TGCAGCGTTACGGGACAGGGGCTGAGCTACACCTTC.

Ten or more counts support this clonotype. This chain connects TRBV5-1 to TRBJ1-2, with 10 bases matching TRBD1. The germline CDR1 and CDR2 sequences are SGHRS and YFSETQ. This CDR3 is 16 amino acids long. J lost 4 bases, V lost 3 bases, and 9 bases had no gene match. The chain's CDR3 is CASSSPPGQGSYGYTF. The CDR3 bases are TGCGCCAGCAGCTCCCCTCCGGGACAGGGGTCCTATGGCTACACCTTC.

The table lists this clonotype with many counts. The genes are TRBV20-1 and TRBJ1-2; 8 bases line up with TRBD1. Germline CDR1 and CDR2: DFQATT and SNEGSKA (reference sequence). The CDR3 runs to 12 residues. The V and J ends lost 6 bases and 3 bases, in that order; junction bases with no gene match: 3. CDR3 DNA sequence: TGCAGTGCCCAGGACAGGGACTATGGCTACACCTTC. As protein: CSAQDRDYGYTF.

This clonotype came up many times. The rearrangement links TRBV29-1 to TRBJ2-7; 8 bases map to TRBD1. In germline, CDR1 is SQVTM, CDR2 ANQGSEA. This CDR3 has 12 amino acids. The V segment lost 6 bases and the J segment 2 bases; nucleotides outside the gene matches: 3. The CDR3 region is CSVTGGPYEQYF. In DNA, the CDR3 is TGCAGCGTCACAGGGGGTCCCTACGAGCAGTACTTC.

At least ten counts were recorded for this clonotype. This rearrangement joins TRBV7-2 to TRBJ2-7, with 7 positions matching TRBD1. The junction had 11 bases not matched to a gene; V was cut back by 6 bases and J by 6 bases. Per germline, CDR1 SGHTA and CDR2 FQGNSA. There are 14 residues in the CDR3. The CDR3, as DNA: TGTGCCAGCAGAACCACAGGGGTTGCGCGCGAGCAGTACTTC. As protein: CASRTTGVAREQYF.

There are many counts of this clonotype. The chain carries TRBV12-3 or TRBV12-4 and TRBJ2-5; D perhaps matches TRBD2 (5 bases). The CDR3 has 14 residues. V was shortened by 6 bases and J by 5 bases, with 16 bases between the two germline ends. The chain's CDR3 is CASRPSGSGETQYF. CDR3 in DNA: TGTGCCAGCAGGCCCTCCGGGTCGGGGGAGACCCAGTACTTC.

The chain uses TRBV7-9 and TRBJ1-2; D is ambiguous. This CDR3 region has 15 residues. The germline V gene encodes CDR1 SEHNR and CDR2 FQNEAQ (reference sequence). V was shortened by 2 bases and J by 2 bases, with 12 bases between the two germline ends. CDR3 loop: CASSLLSTPNYGYTF. The CDR3 coding sequence is TGTGCCAGCAGCTTACTAAGTACTCCCAACTATGGCTACACCTTC.

This clonotype was seen a few times. The CDR3 nucleotides read TGTGCCAGCAGTTTAAGGACAGGGGGGACTGAAGCTTTCTTT. This translates into CASSLRTGGTEAFF. This chain joins TRBV27 and TRBJ1-1; 10 bases match TRBD1. CDR1 is MNHEY and CDR2 is SMNVEV in the germline V gene (reference sequence). Unmatched junction bases numbered 2, after V lost 2 bases and J lost 5 bases. CDR3 size: 14 residues.

This clonotype was recorded many times. The rearrangement uses TRBV11-2 and TRBJ2-7; tentative D call: TRBD2 (6 bases). Between the trimmed V and J ends, which lost 3 bases and 2 bases, there was a span of 14 bases. The germline CDR1 and CDR2 sequences are SGHAT and FQNNGV. CDR3 length: 15 amino acids. The CDR3 is CASSFSGSQAYEQYF. CDR3 bases: TGTGCCAGCAGCTTTAGCGGTTCTCAGGCCTACGAGCAGTACTTC.

CDR3 amino acids: CASSQDAPSVHGVTDTQYF. CDR3 DNA sequence: TGTGCCAGCAGCCAAGATGCCCCTAGCGTCCACGGGGTTACAGATACGCAGTATTTT. The chain combines TRBV3-1 with TRBJ2-3; a weak D match, TRBD2 (6 bases). V was cut by 0 bases and J by 3 bases, with 22 bases left in between. The CDR3 has 19 residues. The germline V gene has CDR1 LGHDT and CDR2 YNNKEL (reference sequence).

This clonotype was seen at least ten times. The gene calls are TRBV5-5 and TRBJ2-1, with D unresolved. Germline CDR1 is SGHKS and CDR2 is YYEKEE (reference sequence). This CDR3 spans 16 amino acids. Between the trimmed V and J ends, which lost 0 bases and 0 bases, there was a span of 10 bases. CDR3 DNA: TGTGCCAGCAGCTTGGGCTTCGAAACCTCCTACAATGAGCAGTTCTTC. It is translated as CASSLGFETSYNEQFF.

This clonotype was recorded at least ten times. The chain is built from TRBV7-2 and TRBJ2-3; 10 bases line up with TRBD2. The ends lost 4 bases at V and 9 bases at J; junction bases unmatched: 7. The CDR3 contains 14 residues. The germline V gene encodes CDR1 SGHTA and CDR2 FQGNSA. Written as DNA, the CDR3 is TGTGCCAGCAGCTCTACTAGCGGGGTGAGAACGCAGTATTTT. It yields the protein CASSSTSGVRTQYF.

The DNA of the CDR3 is TGTGCCAGCAGCCGGGAGTATAGCAATCAGCCCCAGCATTTT. Protein product: CASSREYSNQPQHF. The chain employs TRBV6-5 and TRBJ1-5; D ambiguous. Trimming stripped 6 bases from V and 0 bases from J, with 9 bases between. There are 14 residues in the CDR3. CDR1 is MNHEY and CDR2 is SVGAGI in the germline V gene.

This clonotype was seen repeatedly, ten times or more. The gene calls are TRBV12-3 or TRBV12-4 and TRBJ2-1; D gene uncertain. This CDR3 comprises 14 residues. V lost 1 base, J lost 8 bases, and 12 bases lay in between. The CDR3, as DNA: TGTGCCAGCAGTTTAGAGGTTCAGTCGGATGAGCAGTTCTTC. Residues: CASSLEVQSDEQFF.